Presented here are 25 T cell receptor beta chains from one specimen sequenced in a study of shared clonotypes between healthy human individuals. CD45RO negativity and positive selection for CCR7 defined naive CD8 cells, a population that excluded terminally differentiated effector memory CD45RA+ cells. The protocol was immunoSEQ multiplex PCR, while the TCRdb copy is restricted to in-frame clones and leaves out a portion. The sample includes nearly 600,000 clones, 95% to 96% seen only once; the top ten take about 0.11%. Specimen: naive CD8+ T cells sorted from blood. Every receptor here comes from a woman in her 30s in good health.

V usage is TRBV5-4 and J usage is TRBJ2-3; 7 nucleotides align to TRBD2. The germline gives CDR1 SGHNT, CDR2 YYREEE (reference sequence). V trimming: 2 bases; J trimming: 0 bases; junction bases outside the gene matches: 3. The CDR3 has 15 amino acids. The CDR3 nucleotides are TGTGCCAGCAGCTTAGTGGGAGGGAGCACAGATACGCAGTATTTT. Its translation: CASSLVGGSTDTQYF.

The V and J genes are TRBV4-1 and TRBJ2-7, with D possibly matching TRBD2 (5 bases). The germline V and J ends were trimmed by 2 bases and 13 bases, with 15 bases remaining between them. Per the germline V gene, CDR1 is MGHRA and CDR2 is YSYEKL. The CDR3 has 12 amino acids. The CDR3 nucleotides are TGCGCCAGCAGCCAAAGGAGGCCCGGCCGTTACTTC. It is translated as CASSQRRPGRYF.

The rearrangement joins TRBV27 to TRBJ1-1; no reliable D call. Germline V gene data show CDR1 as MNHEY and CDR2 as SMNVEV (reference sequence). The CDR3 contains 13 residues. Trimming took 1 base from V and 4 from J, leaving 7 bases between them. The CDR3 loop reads CASSLFLGTEAFF. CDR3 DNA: TGTGCCAGCAGTTTATTTTTGGGCACTGAAGCTTTCTTT.

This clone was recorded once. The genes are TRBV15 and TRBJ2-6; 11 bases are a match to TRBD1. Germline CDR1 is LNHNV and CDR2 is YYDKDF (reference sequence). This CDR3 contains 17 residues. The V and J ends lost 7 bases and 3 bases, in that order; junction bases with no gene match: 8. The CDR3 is CATTMDRGQGGANVLTF. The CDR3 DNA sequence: TGTGCCACCACCATGGACAGGGGGCAAGGTGGGGCCAACGTCCTGACTTTC.

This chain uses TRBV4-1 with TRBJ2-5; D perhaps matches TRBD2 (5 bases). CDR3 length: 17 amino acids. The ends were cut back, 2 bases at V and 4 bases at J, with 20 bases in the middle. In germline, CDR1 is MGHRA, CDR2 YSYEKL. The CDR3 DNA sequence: TGCGCCAGCAGCCAAAATCCGGTACGGGGTATCGGAGAGACCCAGTACTTC. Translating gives CASSQNPVRGIGETQYF.

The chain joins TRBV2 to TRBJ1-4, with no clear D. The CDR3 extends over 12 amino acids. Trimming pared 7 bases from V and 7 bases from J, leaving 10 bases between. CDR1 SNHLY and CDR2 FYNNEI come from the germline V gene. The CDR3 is CASKGLGEKLFF. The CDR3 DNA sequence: TGTGCCAGCAAGGGTCTGGGTGAAAAACTGTTTTTT.

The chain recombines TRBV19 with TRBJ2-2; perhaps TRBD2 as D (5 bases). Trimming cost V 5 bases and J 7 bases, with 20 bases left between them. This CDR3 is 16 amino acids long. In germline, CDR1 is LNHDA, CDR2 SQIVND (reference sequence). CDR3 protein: CASSPLAEGRIGELFF. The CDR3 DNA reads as TGTGCCAGTAGTCCGCTAGCCGAGGGCCGAATCGGGGAGCTGTTTTTT.

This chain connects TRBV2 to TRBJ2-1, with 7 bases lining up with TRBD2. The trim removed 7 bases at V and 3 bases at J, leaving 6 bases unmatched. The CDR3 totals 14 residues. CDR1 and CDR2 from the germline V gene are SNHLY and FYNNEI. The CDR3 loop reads CASTGSGYYNEQFF. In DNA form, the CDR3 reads TGTGCCAGCACTGGTAGCGGGTACTACAATGAGCAGTTCTTC.

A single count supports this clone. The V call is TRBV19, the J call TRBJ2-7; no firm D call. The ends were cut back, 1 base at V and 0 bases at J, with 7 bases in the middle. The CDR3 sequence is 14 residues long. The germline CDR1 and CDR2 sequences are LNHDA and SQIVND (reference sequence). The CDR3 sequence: CASSIGKFSYEQYF. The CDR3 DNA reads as TGTGCCAGTAGTATAGGGAAGTTCTCCTACGAGCAGTACTTC.

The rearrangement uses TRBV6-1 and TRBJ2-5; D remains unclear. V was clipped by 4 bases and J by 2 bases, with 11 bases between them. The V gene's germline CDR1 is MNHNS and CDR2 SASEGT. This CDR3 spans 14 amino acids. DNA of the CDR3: TGTGCCAGCAGTGCTCGAGCGACACAAGAGACCCAGTACTTC. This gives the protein CASSARATQETQYF.

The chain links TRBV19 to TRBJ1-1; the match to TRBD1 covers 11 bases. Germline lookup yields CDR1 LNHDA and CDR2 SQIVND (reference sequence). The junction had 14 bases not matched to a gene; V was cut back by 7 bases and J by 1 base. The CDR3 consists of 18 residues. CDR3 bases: TGTGCCAGTACCCCGGGGGGGGACAGGGGGGAACAGAACACTGAAGCTTTCTTT. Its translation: CASTPGGDRGEQNTEAFF.

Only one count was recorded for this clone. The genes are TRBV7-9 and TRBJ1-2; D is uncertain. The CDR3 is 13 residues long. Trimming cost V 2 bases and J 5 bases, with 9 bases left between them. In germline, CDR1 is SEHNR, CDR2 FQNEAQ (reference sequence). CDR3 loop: CASSLPSEYGYTF. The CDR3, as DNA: TGTGCCAGCAGCTTACCCTCGGAGTATGGCTACACCTTC.

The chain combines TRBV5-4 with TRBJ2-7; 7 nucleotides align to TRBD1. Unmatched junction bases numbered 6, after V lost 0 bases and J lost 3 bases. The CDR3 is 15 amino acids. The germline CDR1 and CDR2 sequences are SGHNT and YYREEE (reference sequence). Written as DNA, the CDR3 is TGTGCCAGCAGCTTGGGCCAAGGGGGCTTCTACGAGCAGTACTTC. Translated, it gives CASSLGQGGFYEQYF.

The CDR3 nucleotides read TGCGCCAGCAGGGCAGGAGACACTGAAGCTTTCTTT. Residues: CASRAGDTEAFF. The chain links TRBV5-1 to TRBJ1-1, with no clear D. The CDR3 length is 12 residues. CDR1 and CDR2 from the germline V gene are SGHRS and YFSETQ. V dropped 5 bases and J dropped 3 bases, with 8 bases sitting between them.

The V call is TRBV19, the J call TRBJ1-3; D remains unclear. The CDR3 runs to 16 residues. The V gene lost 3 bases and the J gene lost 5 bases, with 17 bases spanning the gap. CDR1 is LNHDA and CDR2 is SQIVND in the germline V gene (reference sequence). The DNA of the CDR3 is TGTGCCAGTAGTATCGGGTCGGGAGCATCGAGAAACACCATATATTTT. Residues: CASSIGSGASRNTIYF.

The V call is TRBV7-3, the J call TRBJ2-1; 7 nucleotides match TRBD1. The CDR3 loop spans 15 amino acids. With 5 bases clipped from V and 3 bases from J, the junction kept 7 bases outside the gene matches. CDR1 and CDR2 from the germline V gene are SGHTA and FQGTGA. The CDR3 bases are TGTGCCAGCAGCCCCGGTCGGGACAGCTACAATGAGCAGTTCTTC. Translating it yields CASSPGRDSYNEQFF.

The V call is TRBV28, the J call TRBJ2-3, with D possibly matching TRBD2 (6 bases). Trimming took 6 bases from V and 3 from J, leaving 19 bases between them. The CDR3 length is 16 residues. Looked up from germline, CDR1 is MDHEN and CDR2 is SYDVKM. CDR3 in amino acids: CASSGWTGLMTDTQYF. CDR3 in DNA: TGTGCCAGCAGCGGGTGGACGGGACTCATGACAGATACGCAGTATTTT.

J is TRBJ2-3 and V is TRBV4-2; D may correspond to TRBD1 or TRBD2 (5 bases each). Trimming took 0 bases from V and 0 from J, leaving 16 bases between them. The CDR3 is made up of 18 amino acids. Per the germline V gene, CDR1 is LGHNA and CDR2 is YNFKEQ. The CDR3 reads CASSQDRSGTSSTDTQYF. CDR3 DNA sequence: TGTGCCAGCAGCCAAGATCGGTCAGGGACCTCTAGCACAGATACGCAGTATTTT.

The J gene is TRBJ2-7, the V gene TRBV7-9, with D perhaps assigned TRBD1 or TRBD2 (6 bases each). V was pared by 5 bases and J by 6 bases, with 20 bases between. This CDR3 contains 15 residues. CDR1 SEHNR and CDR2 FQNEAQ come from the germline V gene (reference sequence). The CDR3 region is CASSPPGDKASEQYF. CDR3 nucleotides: TGTGCCAGCAGCCCGCCGGGGGACAAGGCTTCCGAGCAGTACTTC.

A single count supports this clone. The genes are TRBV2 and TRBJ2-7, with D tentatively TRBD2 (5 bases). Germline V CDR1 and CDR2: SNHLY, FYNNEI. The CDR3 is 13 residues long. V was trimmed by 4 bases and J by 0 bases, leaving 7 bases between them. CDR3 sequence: CASSARVSYEQYF. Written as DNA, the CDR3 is TGTGCCAGCAGTGCGCGGGTCTCCTACGAGCAGTACTTC.

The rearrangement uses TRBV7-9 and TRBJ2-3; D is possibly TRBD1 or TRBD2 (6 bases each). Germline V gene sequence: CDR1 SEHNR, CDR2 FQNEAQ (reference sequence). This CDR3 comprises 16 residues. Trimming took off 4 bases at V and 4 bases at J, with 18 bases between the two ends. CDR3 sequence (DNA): TGTGCCAGCAGCTCCCATCGGCTTGGGGGGCCAGATACGCAGTATTTT. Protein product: CASSSHRLGGPDTQYF.

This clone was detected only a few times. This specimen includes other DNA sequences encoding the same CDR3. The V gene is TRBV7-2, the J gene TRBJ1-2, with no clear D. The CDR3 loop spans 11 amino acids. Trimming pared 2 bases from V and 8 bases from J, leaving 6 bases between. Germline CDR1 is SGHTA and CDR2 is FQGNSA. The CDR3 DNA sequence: TGTGCCAGCAGCTTACTCGGCGGCTACACCTTC. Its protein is CASSLLGGYTF.

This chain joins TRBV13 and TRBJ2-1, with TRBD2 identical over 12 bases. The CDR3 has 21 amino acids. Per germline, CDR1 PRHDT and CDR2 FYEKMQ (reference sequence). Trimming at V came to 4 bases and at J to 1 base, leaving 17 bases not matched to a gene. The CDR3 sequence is CASSSTTEPVLAGGSYNEQFF. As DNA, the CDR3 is TGTGCCAGCAGCTCGACTACTGAACCGGTCCTAGCGGGAGGGTCCTACAATGAGCAGTTCTTC.

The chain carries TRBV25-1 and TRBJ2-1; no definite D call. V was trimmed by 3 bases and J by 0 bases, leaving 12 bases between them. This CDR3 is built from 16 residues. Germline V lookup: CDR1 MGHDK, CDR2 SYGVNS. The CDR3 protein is CASSDRTKSSYNEQFF. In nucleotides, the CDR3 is TGTGCCAGCAGTGACCGGACCAAAAGCTCCTACAATGAGCAGTTCTTC.

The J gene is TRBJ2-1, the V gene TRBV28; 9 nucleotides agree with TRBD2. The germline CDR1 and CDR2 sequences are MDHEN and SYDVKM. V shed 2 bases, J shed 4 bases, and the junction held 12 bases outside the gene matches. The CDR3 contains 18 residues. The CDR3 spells CASSLMGVGLARYNEQFF. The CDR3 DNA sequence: TGTGCCAGCAGTTTAATGGGGGTCGGACTAGCGAGATACAATGAGCAGTTCTTC.